This T cell receptor (beta chain) was found in a study of blood T cell repertoires in COVID-19. Study-level background: In each case, the material was cDNA or gDNA derived from T cells, B-cell-depleted T cells, or PBMCs.

This clone was seen once. Seattle-derived patients entered the study during active infection and were followed longitudinally. There are 14 residues in the CDR3. Trimming pared 3 bases from V and 5 bases from J, leaving 11 bases between. Germline CDR1 LNHDA, CDR2 SQIVND (reference sequence). In the authors' workflow: Reference gene primer amplification in the assay estimated nucleated cell counts. Sequenced by immunoSEQ multiplex PCR; TCRdb stores in-frame clones only, minus some. Clone size and V and J calls were adopted from that table, with D and trimming inferred from the DNA. Altogether over 250,000 clones are present, about 89% being singletons, with the ten largest covering about 2.2%.

The TCR was taken from a woman aged 25 to 45 with COVID-19, enrolled during active disease. The chain links TRBV19 to TRBJ1-5, with D unresolved. What was sequenced was peripheral blood. CDR3 coding DNA: TGTGCCAGTAGTATCGCGGGCCGACATCAGCCCCAGCATTTT. Translating gives CASSIAGRHQPQHF.